The 18 T cell receptor beta chains listed next were all sequenced from one sample in a study of blood T cell repertoires in COVID-19. Only in-frame clones appear in the TCRdb table, and some are missing; sequencing was by immunoSEQ multiplex PCR. The data contain 180,000 or so clones, 84% of them singletons. Sequenced sample: peripheral blood. The origin of the receptors is a man aged 35 to 55 who had recovered from COVID-19.

The sample holds one count of this clone. The chain links TRBV30 to TRBJ1-6, with unresolved D. This CDR3 region has 14 residues. CDR1 GTSNPN and CDR2 SVGIG come from the germline V gene (reference sequence). Trimming cost V 4 bases and J 10 bases, with 17 bases left between them. CDR3 in amino acids: CAWIGTGGGSPLHF. The CDR3 nucleotides are TGTGCCTGGATTGGTACGGGAGGAGGGTCACCCCTCCACTTT.

The genes are TRBV10-3 and TRBJ2-5; the match to TRBD1 covers 9 bases. The J segment lost 5 bases and the V segment lost 11 bases, leaving 9 bases of the junction unmatched. The CDR3 extends over 13 amino acids. Germline V gene sequence: CDR1 ENHRY, CDR2 SYGVKD. The DNA of the CDR3 is TGTGCCTCCACAGGGACAGGGATGGAGACCCAGTACTTC. Translation gives CASTGTGMETQYF.

The V gene is TRBV9, the J gene TRBJ1-2, with 7 positions matching TRBD1. CDR3 length: 15 residues. The V and J ends lost 4 bases and 1 base, in that order; junction bases with no gene match: 7. Germline V CDR1 and CDR2: SGDLS, YYNGEE. The CDR3 is CASSPRGDSNYGYTF. CDR3 sequence (DNA): TGTGCCAGCAGCCCTAGAGGGGACAGTAACTATGGCTACACCTTC.

The CDR3 loop reads CASSPQRGGYNEQFF. In DNA, the CDR3 is TGTGCCAGCAGTCCACAGCGGGGGGGTTACAATGAGCAGTTCTTC. The rearrangement links TRBV6-2 or TRBV6-3 to TRBJ2-1; 10 positions match TRBD2. The trim removed 5 bases at V and 4 bases at J, leaving 5 bases unmatched. Germline V gene data show CDR1 as MNHEY and CDR2 as SVGEGT. CDR3 size: 15 residues.

The chain joins TRBV6-5 to TRBJ1-2, with 12 bases aligning to TRBD1. Germline CDR1 is MNHEY and CDR2 is SVGAGI. J gave up 6 bases and V 4 bases, and 6 bases lay outside the gene matches. This CDR3 region has 15 residues. CDR3 coding DNA: TGTGCCAGCAGTTCGTGGGACAGGGGGCTGGATGGCTACACCTTC. It encodes CASSSWDRGLDGYTF.

This clone occurred a few times. The genes are TRBV2 and TRBJ2-3; possible D gene TRBD2, 5 bases. V lost 4 bases, J lost 1 base, and 12 bases lay in between. The germline V gene encodes CDR1 SNHLY and CDR2 FYNNEI. This CDR3 has 15 amino acids. The chain's CDR3 is CASSGRNGGTDTQYF. CDR3 DNA sequence: TGTGCCAGCAGTGGGAGGAACGGGGGCACAGATACGCAGTATTTT.

The V gene is TRBV28, the J gene TRBJ2-2; TRBD1 agrees at 7 bases. There are 16 residues in the CDR3. Germline V gene lookup returns CDR1 MDHEN and CDR2 SYDVKM. V gave up 2 bases and J gave up 6 bases; unmatched junction bases: 9. In DNA, the CDR3 is TGTGCCAGCAGTTTACCGACCAGACAGGGAGCCGGGGAGCTGTTTTTT. Protein sequence: CASSLPTRQGAGELFF.

A note on this clone: Other DNA sequences in this sample translate to the same CDR3. The V call is TRBV27, the J call TRBJ1-2, with D unclear. Germline V gives CDR1 MNHEY, CDR2 SMNVEV (reference sequence). The germline V and J ends were trimmed by 6 bases and 5 bases, with 7 bases remaining between them. This CDR3 spans 11 amino acids. The CDR3 region is CASRGGYGYTF. The CDR3 nucleotides are TGTGCCAGCAGAGGCGGATATGGCTACACCTTC.

The chain has TRBV7-8 and TRBJ1-1; a possible D gene is TRBD1 (5 bases). Per the germline V gene, CDR1 is SGHVS and CDR2 is FQNEAQ. This CDR3 contains 14 residues. Trimming took 7 bases from V and 2 from J, leaving 14 bases between them. This chain's CDR3 is CASTPTVHNTEAFF. The CDR3 DNA reads as TGTGCCAGCACCCCGACAGTTCATAACACTGAAGCTTTCTTT.

V gene TRBV6-5 combines with J gene TRBJ1-6; the match to TRBD1 covers 7 bases. The germline V gene has CDR1 MNHEY and CDR2 SVGAGI. The junction had 9 bases not matched to a gene; V was cut back by 4 bases and J by 9 bases. This CDR3 contains 15 residues. In DNA, the CDR3 is TGTGCCAGCAGTTCCGCGACAGGGAATACTTCACCCCTCCACTTT. This gives the protein CASSSATGNTSPLHF.

This chain connects TRBV5-6 to TRBJ2-2; unclear D gene. V dropped 8 bases and J dropped 1 base, with 12 bases sitting between them. The CDR3 runs to 14 residues. Germline lookup yields CDR1 SGHDT and CDR2 YYEEEE. The CDR3 sequence is CASFPVLNTGELFF. The CDR3 bases are TGTGCCAGTTTTCCGGTTTTGAACACCGGGGAGCTGTTTTTT. Looking up the rest from reference TRBV5-6 and TRBJ2-2 gives the full variable domain: DAGVTQSPTHLIKTRGQQVTLRCSPKSGHDTVSWYQQALGQGPQFIFQYYEEEERQRGNFPDRFSGHQFPNYSSELNVNALLLGDSALYLCASFPVLNTGELFFGEGSRLTVL.

This clone was detected a few times. The gene calls are TRBV19 and TRBJ1-4; maybe TRBD1 (6 bases). The germline V and J ends were trimmed by 9 bases and 0 bases, with 14 bases remaining between them. CDR3 size: 15 residues. Looked up from germline, CDR1 is LNHDA and CDR2 is SQIVND (reference sequence). In DNA, the CDR3 is TGTGCCAGCCAGGGGAACGAGGCAACTAATGAAAAACTGTTTTTT. As protein: CASQGNEATNEKLFF.

This clone has a single count. V and J are TRBV5-6 and TRBJ2-4; TRBD1 matches 7 bases. Germline CDR1 SGHDT, CDR2 YYEEEE. The CDR3 is made up of 16 amino acids. J lost 1 base, V lost 5 bases, and 9 bases had no gene match. CDR3: CASSSPDRAAKNIQYF. In DNA, the CDR3 is TGTGCCAGCAGTTCCCCCGACAGGGCGGCCAAAAACATTCAGTACTTC.

This clone was seen a single time. The J gene is TRBJ2-2, the V gene TRBV7-2; 9 bases map to TRBD1. The CDR3 is 17 residues long. Germline V gene data show CDR1 as SGHTA and CDR2 as FQGNSA. Trimming cost V 4 bases and J 6 bases; bases outside gene matches: 12. The CDR3 DNA is TGTGCCAGCAGCTCAAGACCCGGGACAGGGAGTTCCGGGGAGCTGTTTTTT. This translates into CASSSRPGTGSSGELFF.

The chain carries TRBV27 and TRBJ2-4; TRBD1 aligns across 7 bases. Unmatched junction bases numbered 13, after V lost 5 bases and J lost 9 bases. Germline V gives CDR1 MNHEY, CDR2 SMNVEV (reference sequence). CDR3 length equals 15 residues. The CDR3 is CASSLTTGERSIQYF. CDR3 nucleotide sequence: TGTGCCAGCAGTCTCACCACAGGGGAGAGGAGCATTCAGTACTTC.

This chain joins TRBV11-2 and TRBJ2-3, with 10 positions matching TRBD2. CDR3 length: 16 amino acids. Germline-derived CDR1 and CDR2 are SGHAT and FQNNGV. The V gene end was trimmed by 6 bases and the J gene end by 8 bases; junction bases not matched to a gene: 14. The CDR3 reads CASRSTTGTSVGTQYF. CDR3 DNA sequence: TGTGCCAGCAGATCTACAACCGGGACTAGCGTGGGTACGCAGTATTTT.

The V and J genes are TRBV25-1 and TRBJ2-2, with 7 bases lining up with TRBD1. V trimming: 0 bases; J trimming: 7 bases; junction bases outside the gene matches: 2. The length of the CDR3 is 14 residues. The germline V gene has CDR1 MGHDK and CDR2 SYGVNS. The CDR3 loop is CASSEYYRGGELFF. CDR3 in DNA: TGTGCCAGCAGTGAATACTACAGGGGCGGGGAGCTGTTTTTT.

The rearrangement uses TRBV29-1 and TRBJ1-6, with D possibly matching TRBD1 (5 bases). CDR3 length: 13 residues. CDR1 is SQVTM, CDR2 ANQGSEA, per germline. V lost 7 bases to trimming and J lost 3 bases, with 10 bases between them. CDR3 sequence reads: CSAQQDYNSPLHF. The CDR3 nucleotides are TGCAGCGCTCAACAGGACTATAATTCACCCCTCCACTTT.